Shown below are 26 T cell receptor beta chains from a single sample sequenced in a study of neoadjuvant nivolumab and ipilimumab in lung cancer. Repertoires were generated with immunoSEQ multiplex PCR, while TCRdb's copy carries only in-frame clones and drops some. Among around 13,000 clones, roughly 70% were seen once, and the ten largest hold about 25%. Sequences were derived from peripheral blood, sampled after neoadjuvant nivolumab, alone or with ipilimumab, at or shortly before surgery. The receptors here all came from an adult with non-small cell lung cancer.

The V gene is TRBV18, the J gene TRBJ1-4; D is unresolved. V lost 3 bases, J lost 5 bases, and 4 bases lay in between. Germline CDR1 and CDR2: KGHSH and LQKENI. The CDR3 spans 12 residues. The CDR3 DNA is TGTGCCAGCTCACCGGCAAATGAAAAACTGTTTTTT. Translating gives CASSPANEKLFF.

This rearrangement joins TRBV18 to TRBJ2-1; D is unclear. V was cut by 1 base and J by 4 bases, with 8 bases left in between. The CDR3 spans 14 residues. The germline gives CDR1 KGHSH, CDR2 LQKENI. In DNA form, the CDR3 reads TGTGCCAGCTCACCACAGATGGATTACAATGAGCAGTTCTTC. Residues: CASSPQMDYNEQFF.

The chain is built from TRBV10-3 and TRBJ1-2; D is unresolved. CDR1 and CDR2 from the germline V gene are ENHRY and SYGVKD. Trimming cost V 10 bases and J 2 bases, with 14 bases left between them. The CDR3 has 13 residues. CDR3 coding DNA: TGTGCCAGCACACAAGGCGCCAACTATGGCTACACCTTC. Protein product: CASTQGANYGYTF.

J is TRBJ2-7 and V is TRBV6-1; D might be TRBD2 (5 bases). Germline CDR1 and CDR2: MNHNS and SASEGT. The CDR3 contains 13 residues. With 6 bases removed from V and 1 base from J, the gap between germline ends came to 10 bases. The CDR3 is CASREAPSYEQYF. For the CDR3, the DNA is TGTGCCAGCAGGGAGGCTCCTTCCTACGAGCAGTACTTC.

The J gene is TRBJ1-1, the V gene TRBV7-9; D unclear. The CDR3 extends over 12 amino acids. Deletions cut 6 bases from V and 6 bases from J, with 11 bases between. Germline V gives CDR1 SEHNR, CDR2 FQNEAQ (reference sequence). The CDR3 DNA reads as TGTGCCAGCAGTCTTCCAGCCTCTGAAGCTTTCTTT. Amino acids: CASSLPASEAFF.

The chain is built from TRBV18 and TRBJ1-1; D gene ambiguous. V gave up 3 bases and J gave up 5 bases, with 13 bases separating them. The CDR3 has 14 amino acids. Germline CDR1 and CDR2: KGHSH and LQKENI. The CDR3 bases are TGTGCCAGCTCACCCCCTAGCCTGGGGACTGAAGCTTTCTTT. It yields the protein CASSPPSLGTEAFF.

V gene TRBV5-1 combines with J gene TRBJ1-1, with D unresolved. CDR1 is SGHRS and CDR2 is YFSETQ in the germline V gene. The ends were cut back, 4 bases at V and 1 base at J, with 8 bases in the middle. CDR3 length: 13 residues. CDR3 bases: TGCGCCAGCAGCGCAGATCCGAACACTGAAGCTTTCTTT. Translated, it gives CASSADPNTEAFF.

This clone came up a few times. This sequence joins TRBV6-5 and TRBJ1-1; D unresolved. The V end was cut by 0 bases, the J end by 4 bases, with 6 bases between. The CDR3 covers 13 residues. Germline CDR1 and CDR2: MNHEY and SVGAGI. The CDR3 protein is CASSYSWGTEAFF. CDR3 bases: TGTGCCAGCAGTTACTCGTGGGGCACTGAAGCTTTCTTT.

The gene calls are TRBV7-9 and TRBJ1-4; tentative D call: TRBD1 (6 bases). Germline CDR1 is SEHNR and CDR2 is FQNEAQ (reference sequence). CDR3 length: 14 amino acids. V was cut by 5 bases and J by 3 bases, with 10 bases left in between. The CDR3 DNA sequence: TGTGCCAGCAGCAACAGGGTGGCTAATGAAAAACTGTTTTTT. Its protein is CASSNRVANEKLFF.

The chain carries TRBV5-4 and TRBJ2-7; D gene ambiguous. V lost 1 base and J lost 2, with 10 bases in between. Germline V gene data show CDR1 as SGHNT and CDR2 as YYREEE (reference sequence). The CDR3 is made up of 14 amino acids. CDR3 loop: CASSLKGWTYEQYF. CDR3 DNA sequence: TGTGCCAGCAGCTTGAAGGGCTGGACCTACGAGCAGTACTTC.

The chain recombines TRBV4-3 with TRBJ2-7; D may be TRBD2 (5 bases). The V gene's germline CDR1 is LGHNA and CDR2 YSLEER. V shed 1 base and J shed 4 bases, with 20 bases lying between them. The CDR3 sequence is 17 residues long. The CDR3, as DNA: TGCGCCAGCAGCCAAGGTATTGCGGCAGGAGGTGGGTACGAGCAGTACTTC. Translating it yields CASSQGIAAGGGYEQYF.

The chain links TRBV29-1 to TRBJ2-7; perhaps TRBD1 as D (6 bases). The length of the CDR3 is 13 residues. V gave up 2 bases and J gave up 3 bases, with 11 bases separating them. Germline V gene lookup returns CDR1 SQVTM and CDR2 ANQGSEA. This CDR3 reads CSVEKDSNYEQYF. The CDR3 DNA follows: TGCAGCGTTGAAAAGGACAGCAACTACGAGCAGTACTTC.

This sequence joins TRBV18 and TRBJ2-5; TRBD2 aligns across 11 bases. The CDR3 is made up of 14 amino acids. The germline CDR1 and CDR2 sequences are KGHSH and LQKENI. V dropped 3 bases and J dropped 3; count of bases not matched to a gene: 0. The CDR3 nucleotides are TGTGCCAGCTCACCGGGACTAGCGGAAGAGACCCAGTACTTC. Its protein product is CASSPGLAEETQYF.

J is TRBJ1-2 and V is TRBV5-1; no firm D call. Germline V gives CDR1 SGHRS, CDR2 YFSETQ. The CDR3 has 15 amino acids. Trimming pared 0 bases from V and 7 bases from J, leaving 16 bases between. The DNA of the CDR3 is TGCGCCAGCAGCTTGGCCATTGGATCGGGGTCTGGCTACACCTTC. Its translation: CASSLAIGSGSGYTF.

The genes are TRBV5-4 and TRBJ2-3; 13 nucleotides line up with TRBD2. Germline V gene sequence: CDR1 SGHNT, CDR2 YYREEE (reference sequence). The CDR3 loop spans 16 amino acids. The V gene end was trimmed by 4 bases and the J gene end by 5 bases; junction bases not matched to a gene: 7. The CDR3 reads CASSLGLAGMGDTQYF. Here the CDR3 DNA reads TGTGCCAGCAGCCTGGGACTAGCGGGGATGGGAGATACGCAGTATTTT.

CDR3 sequence (DNA): TGTGCCAGTAGTATTTGGGGGACAGAAGAGACCCAGTACTTC. It encodes CASSIWGTEETQYF. The V and J genes are TRBV19 and TRBJ2-5; the match to TRBD1 covers 7 bases. The CDR3 length is 14 residues. J gave up 3 bases and V 3 bases, and 4 bases lay outside the gene matches. Germline V gene lookup returns CDR1 LNHDA and CDR2 SQIVND (reference sequence).

The chain uses TRBV18 and TRBJ2-7; D is unclear. V gave up 5 bases and J gave up 4 bases, with 6 bases separating them. Looked up from germline, CDR1 is KGHSH and CDR2 is LQKENI. The CDR3 loop spans 11 amino acids. The CDR3 DNA sequence: TGTGCCAGCTCAGCGTCGTACGAGCAGTACTTC. Protein: CASSASYEQYF.

This clone has a handful of counts. V and J are TRBV5-1 and TRBJ2-5; D is ambiguous. The V gene's germline CDR1 is SGHRS and CDR2 YFSETQ. Trimming left V 1 base short and J 0 bases short, with 4 bases between. The CDR3 contains 13 residues. The CDR3 reads CASSLMHQETQYF. The DNA of the CDR3 is TGCGCCAGCAGCTTGATGCACCAAGAGACCCAGTACTTC.

This clone was picked up a small number of times. The chain carries TRBV15 and TRBJ2-1; D uncertain. The CDR3 sequence is 13 residues long. The V and J ends lost 1 base and 5 bases respectively, with 6 bases between them. The V gene's germline CDR1 is LNHNV and CDR2 YYDKDF (reference sequence). Written as DNA, the CDR3 is TGTGCCACCAGCAGAGGACCAAACAATGAGCAGTTCTTC. Its protein product is CATSRGPNNEQFF.

This clone showed up just a few times. V is TRBV30 and J is TRBJ1-1; TRBD1 agrees at 9 bases. This CDR3 has 13 amino acids. Germline loops: CDR1 GTSNPN, CDR2 SVGIG (reference sequence). This chain's CDR3 is CAGTGTSNTEAFF. The CDR3 bases are TGTGCAGGGACAGGGACCTCGAACACTGAAGCTTTCTTT.

The genes are TRBV29-1 and TRBJ2-7, with 11 positions matching TRBD2. Per germline, CDR1 SQVTM and CDR2 ANQGSEA. The length of the CDR3 is 15 residues. With V trimmed by 4 bases and J by 0 bases, 5 bases remained unmatched. The CDR3 loop is CSVVVAGGRSYEQYF. The CDR3 DNA follows: TGCAGCGTTGTGGTAGCGGGAGGGCGCTCCTACGAGCAGTACTTC.

V is TRBV10-2 and J is TRBJ1-2; 7 nucleotides line up with TRBD1. CDR3 length: 13 amino acids. Looked up from germline, CDR1 is WSHSY and CDR2 is SAAADI. The J segment lost 3 bases and the V segment lost 6 bases, leaving 4 bases of the junction unmatched. The CDR3 sequence: CASSLQGDYGYTF. The CDR3 DNA follows: TGCGCCAGCAGCCTCCAGGGGGACTATGGCTACACCTTC.

This clone appeared once. J is TRBJ1-3 and V is TRBV7-9; D call uncertain. The CDR3 has 14 amino acids. V was pared by 6 bases and J by 1 base, with 10 bases between. From germline, CDR1 is SEHNR and CDR2 FQNEAQ (reference sequence). The CDR3 sequence: CASRPEASGNTIYF. The DNA for the CDR3 is TGTGCCAGCAGACCAGAGGCGTCTGGAAACACCATATATTTT.

This chain uses TRBV5-1 with TRBJ2-2; D is unresolved. V was pared by 4 bases and J by 5 bases, with 15 bases between. The CDR3 runs 15 residues. In germline, CDR1 is SGHRS, CDR2 YFSETQ. The CDR3 spells CASSPRADITGELFF. The DNA of the CDR3 is TGCGCCAGCAGCCCTAGGGCAGACATTACCGGGGAGCTGTTTTTT.

This sequence joins TRBV10-2 and TRBJ2-1; D not certain. Per germline, CDR1 WSHSY and CDR2 SAAADI. V was pared by 5 bases and J by 4 bases, with 9 bases between. The CDR3 consists of 13 residues. DNA for the CDR3: TGCGCCAGCAGTTTGGTTACATACAATGAGCAGTTCTTC. It specifies CASSLVTYNEQFF.

This clone was counted a few times. The chain uses TRBV6-5 and TRBJ2-3, with TRBD1 as a possible D gene (5 bases). CDR3 length equals 14 residues. Germline V gives CDR1 MNHEY, CDR2 SVGAGI. Trimming left V 6 bases short and J 7 bases short, with 17 bases between. The CDR3 spells CASRMDQGANTQYF. In nucleotides, the CDR3 is TGTGCCAGCAGAATGGACCAGGGTGCAAATACGCAGTATTTT.